This TCR beta chain was profiled in a study of OX40 agonist ivuxolimab in advanced cancers. This clone was seen a handful of times. TCRdb's table, derived via immunoSEQ multiplex PCR, lists solely in-frame clones and lacks some. The sample yields fewer than 30,000 clones, 65% to 90% seen once. CDR3 size: 15 residues. CDR1 MNHNS and CDR2 SASEGT come from the germline V gene. J gave up 3 bases and V 6 bases, and 9 bases lay outside the gene matches. The source of this sequence is an adult with an advanced solid tumor such as melanoma, head and neck, liver or kidney cancer. The chain joins TRBV6-1 to TRBJ2-3; 7 nucleotides line up with TRBD2. The sequences come from CD4+ or CD8+ T cells sorted from blood, collected in a trial of the OX40 agonist ivuxolimab. The CDR3 DNA follows: TGTGCCAGCAGGGGGTTACTAGCGCCGACAGATACGCAGTATTTT. Protein: CASRGLLAPTDTQYF.